These T cell receptor beta chains were read from a single sample in a study of cytomegalovirus exposure and HLA in healthy donors. Some clones are missing from TCRdb's copy, which holds only in-frame ones; the method was immunoSEQ multiplex PCR. Of some 190,000 clones detected, approximately 80% appear once; the ten largest clones hold approximately 2.6%. The sequencing sample was made of PBMCs. Every receptor here comes from a female donor in good health and CMV-seronegative. Both conserved end residues are part of each CDR3. A D gene is named only where the DNA matches it firmly. Only some rows state a clone size, as once, few, many or a class for expanded clones.

CAISESTGYYTEAFF TGTGCCATCAGTGAGAGCACAGGTTATTACACTGAAGCTTTCTTT once TRBJ1-1 TRBV10-3 NA
CASSLELDFNYGYTF TGCGCCAGCAGCTTGGAGCTTGACTTTAACTATGGCTACACCTTC NA TRBJ1-2 TRBV5-1 NA
CASSLSGGAKETQYF TGTGCCAGCAGCTTGAGCGGGGGGGCAAAAGAGACCCAGTACTTC few TRBJ2-5 TRBV5-4 TRBD2
CSSSSDSSYEQYF TGTTCCAGCAGTTCTGACAGCTCCTACGAGCAGTACTTC once TRBJ2-7 TRBV7-9 NA
CASSVGGGGGSEQYF TGTGCCAGCAGCGTGGGTGGCGGCGGGGGGAGTGAGCAGTACTTC NA TRBJ2-7 TRBV9 TRBD2
CASSLGLAGGTDTQYF TGCGCCAGCAGCCTCGGACTAGCGGGAGGAACAGATACGCAGTATTTT NA TRBJ2-3 TRBV4-1 TRBD2
CAWTPQEGAYNQPQHF TGTGCCTGGACCCCCCAGGAAGGGGCCTACAATCAGCCCCAGCATTTT once TRBJ1-5 TRBV30 NA
CASRTPQGGVNTEAFF TGTGCCAGCCGCACCCCGCAGGGAGGGGTGAACACTGAAGCTTTCTTT NA TRBJ1-1 TRBV5-8 NA
CASSSRGDNSPLHF TGTGCCAGCAGCTCAAGAGGCGATAATTCACCCCTCCACTTT NA TRBJ1-6 TRBV7-6 NA
CASSLGLTGGTYEQYF TGCGCCAGCAGCTTAGGGTTGACGGGAGGGACCTACGAGCAGTACTTC NA TRBJ2-7 TRBV5-1 TRBD2
CAIGGGDGGGTRRRRYF TGTGCCATCGGTGGGGGTGACGGAGGGGGCACTAGGAGACGGCGGTACTTC NA TRBJ2-7 TRBV10-3 NA
CAIRDNKDNQPQHF TGTGCCATCAGGGACAACAAGGACAACCAGCCCCAGCATTTT NA TRBJ1-5 TRBV10-3 NA
CAWRGLADTGELFF TGTGCCTGGAGGGGGCTAGCGGACACCGGGGAGCTGTTTTTT NA TRBJ2-2 TRBV30 TRBD2
CASSLAGLPTDTQYF TGTGCCAGCTCCCTGGCGGGACTACCCACAGATACGCAGTATTTT NA TRBJ2-3 TRBV18 TRBD2
CASSPRGTEYGYTF TGCGCCAGCAGCCCAAGGGGGACAGAATATGGCTACACCTTC NA TRBJ1-2 TRBV5-1 TRBD1
CASGATSGLHEQYF TGTGCCAGCGGCGCTACTAGCGGGTTGCACGAGCAGTACTTC few TRBJ2-7 TRBV28 TRBD2
CASSLVGQGNEKLFF TGTGCCAGCAGTTTAGTGGGACAGGGGAATGAAAAACTGTTTTTT NA TRBJ1-4 TRBV28 TRBD1
CASSHPRSGTGSYEQYF TGCGCCAGCAGCCATCCCCGTTCCGGGACAGGGTCTTACGAGCAGTACTTC NA TRBJ2-7 TRBV5-1 TRBD1
CATSGRGLVGELFF TGTGCCACCAGCGGCAGGGGGTTGGTCGGGGAGCTGTTTTTT NA TRBJ2-2 TRBV15 TRBD1
CASSRVKDEQFF TGCGCCAGCAGCCGCGTTAAAGATGAGCAGTTCTTC once TRBJ2-1 TRBV4-3 NA
CASSPPTPGKIKTQYF TGTGCCAGCTCACCCCCAACTCCGGGGAAAATAAAGACCCAGTACTTC NA TRBJ2-5 TRBV18 NA
CASSLGPGGAGGYNEQFF TGCGCCAGCAGCTTGGGGCCAGGTGGAGCGGGAGGCTACAATGAGCAGTTCTTC once TRBJ2-1 TRBV5-1 TRBD2
CASSSRGQGVYEQYF TGCGCCAGCAGCTCGAGGGGACAGGGGGTGTACGAGCAGTACTTC NA TRBJ2-7 TRBV5-1 TRBD1
CASSLSSYEQYF TGTGCCAGCAGCCTGAGCTCCTACGAGCAGTACTTC NA TRBJ2-7 TRBV7-2 NA
CASSLGLAGELFF TGTGCCAGCAGCCTGGGCTTGGCCGGGGAGCTGTTTTTT NA TRBJ2-2 TRBV14 NA
CAWSIGRLAGGPLQETQYF TGTGCCTGGAGTATTGGGCGACTAGCGGGAGGCCCCCTCCAAGAGACCCAGTACTTC once TRBJ2-5 TRBV30 TRBD2
CASSRYEQYF TGTGCCAGCAGCCGCTACGAGCAGTACTTC NA TRBJ2-7 TRBV2 NA
CASSVDRDLYGYTF TGTGCCAGCAGCGTAGACAGGGACCTCTATGGCTACACCTTC NA TRBJ1-2 TRBV9 NA
CASSLLTGRVTEAFF TGCGCCAGCAGCTTGTTAACGGGGAGGGTTACTGAAGCTTTCTTT NA TRBJ1-1 TRBV5-1 NA
CASSLAGPHTGELFF TGTGCCAGCAGCTTAGCCGGTCCTCACACCGGGGAGCTGTTTTTT NA TRBJ2-2 TRBV11-2 NA
CASRDIAGGTDTQYF TGTGCCAGCAGGGATATAGCCGGAGGGACAGATACGCAGTATTTT NA TRBJ2-3 TRBV6-1 NA
CASSFGRVGSGELFF TGTGCCAGCAGCTTCGGGCGGGTGGGGTCCGGGGAGCTGTTTTTT NA TRBJ2-2 TRBV7-8 NA
CASSRIDRGGEKLFF TGTGCCAGCAGCCGTATCGACAGGGGGGGTGAAAAACTGTTTTTT NA TRBJ1-4 TRBV7-9 TRBD1
CASISGLNTEAFF TGTGCCAGCATCAGTGGGCTGAACACTGAAGCTTTCTTT NA TRBJ1-1 TRBV6-5 NA
CASSALSGRNTEAFF TGTGCCAGCAGTGCCCTGTCAGGGCGAAACACTGAAGCTTTCTTT few TRBJ1-1 TRBV6-1 NA
CASSVRADEAFF TGTGCCAGCAGTGTACGTGCAGATGAAGCTTTCTTT NA TRBJ1-1 TRBV25-1 NA
CASSSAETYNEQFF TGCGCCAGCAGCTCCGCGGAAACCTACAATGAGCAGTTCTTC few TRBJ2-1 TRBV5-1 NA
CSVGQLVGTGELFF TGCAGCGTTGGACAGTTGGTGGGCACCGGGGAGCTGTTTTTT NA TRBJ2-2 TRBV29-1 NA
CASSPQVNTGELFF TGTGCCAGCAGCCCACAGGTGAACACCGGGGAGCTGTTTTTT NA TRBJ2-2 TRBV7-9 NA
CASSDRGTSRHGYTF TGTGCCAGCAGTGATAGGGGCACCTCAAGGCATGGCTACACCTTC NA TRBJ1-2 TRBV2 NA
CASSSSGSTDTQYF TGTGCCAGCAGTTCTAGCGGTAGCACAGATACGCAGTATTTT NA TRBJ2-3 TRBV7-9 TRBD2
CASSDRVETQYF TGCGCCAGCAGTGACAGGGTGGAGACCCAGTACTTC NA TRBJ2-5 TRBV10-2 NA
CASRAGISNQPQHF TGTGCCAGCAGGGCAGGGATTAGCAATCAGCCCCAGCATTTT NA TRBJ1-5 TRBV2 NA
CASSHRAATSYEQYF TGCGCCAGCAGCCACAGGGCAGCGACCTCCTACGAGCAGTACTTC few TRBJ2-7 TRBV4-1 NA
CASSRMRTARNSPLHF TGCGCCAGCAGCCGCATGAGGACAGCTCGTAATTCACCCCTCCACTTT NA TRBJ1-6 TRBV4-1 NA
CASSLSDSNTGELFF TGTGCCAGCAGCTTGTCCGACTCTAACACCGGGGAGCTGTTTTTT NA TRBJ2-2 TRBV11-1 NA
CASSLAGAYEQYF TGTGCCAGCAGCTTGGCGGGGGCCTACGAGCAGTACTTC once TRBJ2-7 TRBV11-3 TRBD2